These 30 T cell receptor beta chains share one sample of origin, sequenced in a study of T cell repertoires in cytomegalovirus infection. TCRdb reprocessed the reads via MiXCR and lists one record per CDR3 protein. The table lists 350,000 to 550,000 distinct CDR3 sequences, under 40% of them singletons. Sequencing was done on a sample of PBMCs. Receptors were obtained from a human donor in good health (CMV status not recorded). Some clones in this sample may be carry-over from other donors' samples.

This clonotype was picked up one time. The conserved phenylalanine or tryptophan normally closing the CDR3 is absent here, so this likely arose from a read error. The limits of the CDR3 on the DNA are not certain, so only TCRdb's listed CDR3 is given. This rearrangement joins TRBV7-6 to TRBJ1-1; no check of the table's D call, TRBD1, against the DNA was made. Germline V gives CDR1 SGHVS, CDR2 FNYEAQ. The CDR3 has 14 residues if both end residues are counted. CDR3 residues: CASSTQAPAGEALL.

This clonotype was seen only a few times. The chain carries TRBV7-2 and TRBJ2-7; D is unresolved. Germline CDR1 and CDR2: SGHTA and FQGNSA. Trimming pared 2 bases from V and 3 bases from J, leaving 11 bases between. The CDR3 runs 14 residues. The CDR3 region is CASSLPAPFYEQYF. CDR3 bases: TGTGCCAGCAGCTTACCAGCGCCCTTCTACGAGCAGTACTTC.

This sequence joins TRBV6-1 and TRBJ2-5; D not certain. The CDR3 spans 14 residues. V lost 7 bases and J 2 bases, leaving 14 bases between the germline ends. The V gene's germline CDR1 is MNHNS and CDR2 SASEGT. As DNA, the CDR3 is TGTGCCAGCACCCTCTCTCTAGTACAAGAGACCCAGTACTTC. Protein product: CASTLSLVQETQYF.

The chain combines TRBV2 with TRBJ1-1; D is unresolved. CDR3 size: 14 residues. V lost 5 bases to trimming and J lost 3 bases, with 13 bases between them. In germline, CDR1 is SNHLY, CDR2 FYNNEI. CDR3 nucleotides: TGTGCCAGCAGTCCGCATGGAGAGGACACTGAAGCTTTCTTT. Encoded protein: CASSPHGEDTEAFF.

The rearrangement uses TRBV19 and TRBJ1-3; no firm D call. Per the germline V gene, CDR1 is LNHDA and CDR2 is SQIVND (reference sequence). This CDR3 is built from 13 residues. V lost 5 bases and J 4 bases, leaving 9 bases between the germline ends. The CDR3 region has the DNA TGTGCCAGTAGTGCCTCGATGGGAAACACCATATATTTT. Its protein product is CASSASMGNTIYF.

The chain links TRBV29-1 to TRBJ2-5, with D possibly matching TRBD2 (5 bases). The CDR3 totals 13 residues. Looked up from germline, CDR1 is SQVTM and CDR2 is ANQGSEA. V dropped 3 bases and J dropped 5 bases, with 13 bases sitting between them. Written as DNA, the CDR3 is TGCAGCGTTGAGTTTGGAGGCACGGAGACCCAGTACTTC. Translating gives CSVEFGGTETQYF.

The sample holds a few counts of this clonotype. The V gene is TRBV27, the J gene TRBJ2-3; TRBD2 matches at 10 bases. The V gene end was trimmed by 5 bases and the J gene end by 5 bases; junction bases not matched to a gene: 13. This CDR3 is built from 17 residues. Germline loops: CDR1 MNHEY, CDR2 SMNVEV (reference sequence). As DNA, the CDR3 is TGTGCCAGCAGTCTCTCCCCTCTAGCGGGGGTGCGAGATACGCAGTATTTT. Protein product: CASSLSPLAGVRDTQYF.

The chain employs TRBV6-6 and TRBJ1-1; D remains unclear. Germline assignment: CDR1 MNHNY and CDR2 SVGAGI (reference sequence). This CDR3 is built from 16 residues. The V gene lost 5 bases and the J gene lost 4 bases, with 20 bases spanning the gap. The CDR3 spells CASSGPVRVMGTEAFF. CDR3 DNA sequence: TGTGCCAGCAGTGGTCCTGTCCGGGTTATGGGCACTGAAGCTTTCTTT.

In its sample, this clonotype was seen many times. The chain joins TRBV6-2 or TRBV6-3 to TRBJ2-1, with TRBD1 matching over 7 bases. The CDR3 runs 13 residues. With V trimmed by 5 bases and J by 14 bases, 12 bases remained unmatched. The V gene's germline CDR1 is MNHEY and CDR2 SVGEGT. CDR3 residues: CASSPPLLGQEFF. CDR3 nucleotides: TGTGCCAGCAGTCCTCCCCTCCTTGGACAGGAGTTCTTC.

This clonotype was detected only a few times. The chain combines TRBV19 with TRBJ1-4; TRBD1 might be the D (5 bases). This CDR3 has 15 residues. Germline V lookup: CDR1 LNHDA, CDR2 SQIVND (reference sequence). Trimming removed 4 bases at V and 0 bases at J, with 9 bases between. CDR3 protein: CASSRTTATNEKLFF. The DNA of the CDR3 is TGTGCCAGTAGTAGAACGACAGCAACTAATGAAAAACTGTTTTTT.

This clonotype was counted ten times or more. This sequence joins TRBV12-3 or TRBV12-4 and TRBJ1-2, with 7 bases identical to TRBD1. Germline trimming cut 6 bases from V and 4 bases from J; bases unmatched to any gene: 5. This CDR3 has 13 amino acids. CDR3: CASRTGQLYGYTF. DNA for the CDR3: TGTGCCAGCAGAACGGGACAGCTCTATGGCTACACCTTC.

The chain employs TRBV7-6 and TRBJ1-5; no reliable D call. V was trimmed by 3 bases and J by 4 bases, leaving 7 bases between them. Germline V gene data show CDR1 as SGHVS and CDR2 as FNYEAQ. The length of the CDR3 is 13 residues. The CDR3 region has the DNA TGTGCCAGCAGCTTCAGTACTAATCAGCCCCAGCATTTT. The encoded protein is CASSFSTNQPQHF.

This clonotype has more than one count but fewer than ten. V and J are TRBV20-1 and TRBJ2-1; 7 bases are a match to TRBD1. There are 13 residues in the CDR3. Germline V CDR1 and CDR2: DFQATT, SNEGSKA (reference sequence). The J segment lost 2 bases and the V segment lost 5 bases, leaving 3 bases of the junction unmatched. CDR3 sequence (DNA): TGCAGTGCTCCCGGGACAGCCTACAATGAGCAGTTCTTC. This translates into CSAPGTAYNEQFF.

This clonotype was counted ten times or more. The genes are TRBV7-9 and TRBJ1-6; 8 positions match TRBD1. V lost 7 bases, J lost 10 bases, and 12 bases stayed unmatched. The CDR3 runs to 15 residues. Germline CDR1 is SEHNR and CDR2 is FQNEAQ (reference sequence). The CDR3 sequence: CASNSGTGVGSPLHF. The CDR3 nucleotides are TGTGCCAGCAACTCAGGGACAGGCGTCGGATCACCCCTCCACTTT. The complete variable domain, with remaining parts taken from reference TRBV7-9 and TRBJ1-6, reads DTGVSQNPRHKITKRGQNVTFRCDPISEHNRLYWYRQTLGQGPEFLTYFQNEAQLEKSRLLSDRFSAERPKGSFSTLEIQRTEQGDSAMYLCASNSGTGVGSPLHFGNGTRLTVT.

This clonotype was seen more than once but under ten times. V gene TRBV20-1 combines with J gene TRBJ1-6; 10 nucleotides align to TRBD1. The junction had 4 bases not matched to a gene; V was cut back by 4 bases and J by 4 bases. The germline gives CDR1 DFQATT, CDR2 SNEGSKA (reference sequence). This CDR3 contains 15 residues. The CDR3 sequence: CSATRTGGYNSPLHF. The DNA for the CDR3 is TGCAGTGCTACCCGGACAGGGGGATATAATTCACCCCTCCACTTT.

This clonotype was detected a few times. The chain is built from TRBV6-6 and TRBJ2-1, with 10 bases lining up with TRBD2. Germline V lookup: CDR1 MNHNY, CDR2 SVGAGI (reference sequence). This CDR3 region has 14 residues. The V segment lost 5 bases and the J segment 3 bases; nucleotides outside the gene matches: 1. The CDR3 reads CASSTSGVYNEQFF. CDR3 nucleotides: TGTGCCAGCAGTACTAGCGGGGTCTACAATGAGCAGTTCTTC.

This clonotype was observed a handful of times. This chain links TRBV19 with TRBJ2-5, with a tentative D call TRBD1 (5 bases). Trimming shortened V by 6 bases and J by 1 base, and 21 bases separated the two germline ends. The length of the CDR3 is 17 residues. Germline V gene lookup returns CDR1 LNHDA and CDR2 SQIVND (reference sequence). The CDR3 region is CASSTGRVRGPQETQYF. The CDR3 nucleotides are TGTGCCAGTAGCACCGGAAGGGTAAGGGGCCCCCAAGAGACCCAGTACTTC.

The gene calls are TRBV7-6 and TRBJ2-7; D perhaps matches TRBD2 (6 bases). The V gene's germline CDR1 is SGHVS and CDR2 FNYEAQ. V was clipped by 3 bases and J by 4 bases, with 10 bases between them. The CDR3 sequence is 13 residues long. The CDR3 region is CASSFSGLYEQYF. The CDR3 nucleotides read TGTGCCAGCAGCTTCTCGGGACTGTACGAGCAGTACTTC.

This clonotype turned up a few times. CDR3 sequence: CASRGAIRWGETQYF. The CDR3 nucleotides read TGTGCCAGCAGGGGAGCCATAAGATGGGGGGAGACCCAGTACTTC. J is TRBJ2-5 and V is TRBV6-8; either TRBD1 or TRBD2 may supply D (5 bases each). Germline V gene data show CDR1 as MNHGY and CDR2 as SAAAGT. V lost 6 bases, J lost 5 bases, and 19 bases lay in between. CDR3 length: 15 residues.

About this clonotype: This is likely a read error, given that the CDR3 carries no conserved phenylalanine or tryptophan at its end. V and J are TRBV23-1 and TRBJ2-4; TRBD2 matches 11 bases. TRBV23-1 is noted as an ORF with a role that remains uncertain. After removal of 3 bases from V and 0 bases from J, the junction contained 4 bases not matched to a gene. The CDR3 spans 17 residues. The CDR3 DNA reads TGCGCCAGCAGTCAGGGACTAGCGGTTCGAGCCAAAAACATTCAGTACTTA. It encodes CASSQGLAVRAKNIQYL.

This clonotype has ten or more counts. The V call is TRBV7-2, the J call TRBJ2-3; 10 positions agree with TRBD2. The germline V gene has CDR1 SGHTA and CDR2 FQGNSA. The V segment lost 1 base and the J segment 1 base; nucleotides outside the gene matches: 8. The length of the CDR3 is 18 residues. The CDR3 bases are TGTGCCAGCAGCTTAGGGAGGGGGCTAGCGGGGGGCACAGATACGCAGTATTTT. Translated, it gives CASSLGRGLAGGTDTQYF.

This clonotype was counted only a few times. V is TRBV30 and J is TRBJ1-3; D is unclear. Per the germline V gene, CDR1 is GTSNPN and CDR2 is SVGIG (reference sequence). V lost 7 bases and J lost 3, with 10 bases in between. The CDR3 runs to 12 residues. CDR3 in DNA: TGTGCCTCCAAGGGAGGTGGAAACACCATATATTTT. This encodes CASKGGGNTIYF.

This clonotype has only one observation. The rearrangement uses TRBV6-6 and TRBJ1-1; 7 bases fit TRBD1. The V segment lost 0 bases and the J segment 7 bases; nucleotides outside the gene matches: 5. Germline V CDR1 and CDR2: MNHNY, SVGAGI (reference sequence). The CDR3 contains 14 residues. CDR3 bases: TGTGCCAGCAGTTACTCGGGGGACAGTTTTGAAGCTTTCTTT. Translation: CASSYSGDSFEAFF.

The chain links TRBV7-6 to TRBJ2-3; no definite D call. CDR1 is SGHVS and CDR2 is FNYEAQ in the germline V gene. V shed 5 bases and J shed 1 base, with 10 bases lying between them. There are 14 residues in the CDR3. CDR3 in amino acids: CASSPPEGTDTQYF. CDR3 in DNA: TGTGCCAGCAGCCCCCCCGAGGGCACAGATACGCAGTATTTT.

This clonotype was observed at least ten times. The chain is built from TRBV27 and TRBJ1-2; D may be TRBD1 (5 bases). The V gene's germline CDR1 is MNHEY and CDR2 SMNVEV (reference sequence). V lost 5 bases to trimming and J lost 5 bases, with 15 bases between them. The CDR3 runs to 14 residues. Here the CDR3 DNA reads TGTGCCAGCAGTGGCGGGGGAAAGGTTTATGGCTACACCTTC. Protein: CASSGGGKVYGYTF.

This chain links TRBV6-5 with TRBJ2-1; 7 nucleotides line up with TRBD1. The CDR3 runs 14 residues. The V gene end was trimmed by 6 bases and the J gene end by 8 bases; junction bases not matched to a gene: 10. CDR1 MNHEY and CDR2 SVGAGI come from the germline V gene. For the CDR3, the DNA is TGTGCCAGCAGAGGGGACGACAGGGTCCATGAGCAGTTCTTC. It specifies CASRGDDRVHEQFF.

The chain recombines TRBV20-1 with TRBJ2-7; D is undetermined. With 1 base removed from V and 2 bases from J, the gap between germline ends came to 6 bases. There are 12 residues in the CDR3. Per the germline V gene, CDR1 is DFQATT and CDR2 is SNEGSKA (reference sequence). CDR3: CSARVGPYEQYF. The CDR3 coding sequence is TGCAGTGCTAGAGTCGGGCCCTACGAGCAGTACTTC.

This chain uses TRBV4-3 with TRBJ1-2, with D uncertain. The V and J ends lost 1 base and 7 bases respectively, with 13 bases between them. This CDR3 region has 14 residues. Germline values: CDR1 LGHNA, CDR2 YSLEER. The CDR3 spells CASSQVLEGSGYTF. CDR3 sequence (DNA): TGCGCCAGCAGCCAAGTTTTGGAAGGCTCTGGCTACACCTTC.

A few counts support this clonotype. The chain employs TRBV6-1 and TRBJ2-7; D is undetermined. The germline CDR1 and CDR2 sequences are MNHNS and SASEGT. The ends were cut back, 5 bases at V and 0 bases at J, with 11 bases in the middle. This CDR3 spans 14 amino acids. This CDR3 reads CASSWVPGSYEQYF. CDR3 nucleotide sequence: TGTGCCAGCAGTTGGGTCCCGGGCTCCTACGAGCAGTACTTC.

On this clonotype: The junction and the germline gene differ at one end; a read error may be behind it. The chain combines TRBV28 with TRBJ2-5, with D unresolved. Germline loops: CDR1 MDHEN, CDR2 SYDVKM. The CDR3 is made up of 13 amino acids. CDR3 coding DNA: TGTACCAGCAGTTTGGGAACCGTGGAGACCCAGTACTTC. This codes for CTSSLGTVETQYF.